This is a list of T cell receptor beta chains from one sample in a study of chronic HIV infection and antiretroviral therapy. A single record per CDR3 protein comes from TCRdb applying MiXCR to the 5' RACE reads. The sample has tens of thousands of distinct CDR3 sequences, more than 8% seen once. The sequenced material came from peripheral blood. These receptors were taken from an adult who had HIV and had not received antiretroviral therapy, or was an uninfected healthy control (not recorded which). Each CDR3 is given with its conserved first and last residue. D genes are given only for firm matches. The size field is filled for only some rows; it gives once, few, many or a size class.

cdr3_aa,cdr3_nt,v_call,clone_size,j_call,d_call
CAISSGQQSREQYF,TGTGCCATCAGTTCGGGACAGCAGTCGAGGGAGCAGTACTTC,TRBV10-3,NA,TRBJ2-7,TRBD1
CASSEGRHLETQYF,TGTGCCAGCAGTGAAGGGCGGCATTTGGAGACGCAGTATTTT,TRBV2,NA,TRBJ2-3,NA
CASRPAGTGVTLLSYNSPLHF,TGCGCCAGCAGGCCAGCCGGGACAGGGGTTACTCTTCTCTCCTATAATTCACCCCTCCACTTT,TRBV23-1,NA,TRBJ1-6,TRBD1
CASGPGLETQYF,TGTGCCAGCGGTCCAGGGCTAGAGACCCAGTACTTC,TRBV28,NA,TRBJ2-5,NA
CASSFKHSYNEQFF,TGTGCCAGCAGTTTCAAGCACTCCTACAATGAGCAGTTCTTC,TRBV28,NA,TRBJ2-1,NA
CASSSRQGGTEAFF,TGTGCCAGCAGCTCCCGACAGGGGGGCACTGAAGCTTTCTTT,TRBV13,NA,TRBJ1-1,TRBD1
CSVEGGGPYYEQYF,TGCAGCGTTGAAGGGGGAGGTCCATACTACGAGCAGTACTTC,TRBV29-1,many,TRBJ2-7,NA
CASSRSRGRDGYTF,TGTGCCAGCAGCCGATCAAGGGGACGAGATGGCTACACCTTC,TRBV3-1,NA,TRBJ1-2,NA
CASSHRTSGEETQYF,TGTGCCAGCAGCCATCGGACTAGCGGTGAAGAGACCCAGTACTTC,TRBV3-1,NA,TRBJ2-5,TRBD2
CASSYGQRGGRPGKLFF,TGTGCCAGCAGTTACGGCCAGAGGGGCGGCCGCCCCGGAAAACTGTTTTTT,TRBV6-5,many,TRBJ1-4,NA
CSVFSTDLNTETFF,TGCAGTGTCTTTTCCACGGATTTGAACACTGAAACTTTCTTT,TRBV20-1,NA,TRBJ1-1,NA
CASSPEWPTMNTEAFF,TGTGCCAGCAGCCCCGAATGGCCCACCATGAACACTGAAGCTTTCTTT,TRBV14,many,TRBJ1-1,NA
CSAKGPGNTIYF,TGCAGTGCTAAAGGACCTGGAAACACCATATATTTT,TRBV20-1,NA,TRBJ1-3,NA
CASTIPGGEGYNEQFF,TGTGCCAGTACCATCCCGGGGGGCGAGGGTTACAATGAGCAGTTCTTC,TRBV19,few,TRBJ2-1,NA
CSVEDPGPGIYEQYF,TGCAGCGTTGAAGATCCCGGGCCCGGCATCTACGAGCAGTACTTC,TRBV29-1,many,TRBJ2-7,NA
CASSLTGTSFSHEQFF,TGTGCCAGCAGTTTAACCGGGACTAGCTTTTCCCATGAGCAGTTCTTC,TRBV6-2/TRBV6-3,few,TRBJ2-1,TRBD2
CASGEAGVDEQYF,TGCGCCAGTGGGGAGGCAGGTGTGGACGAGCAGTACTTC,TRBV4-1,many,TRBJ2-7,NA
CASKKTSYEQYF,TGTGCCAGCAAAAAGACAAGCTACGAGCAGTACTTC,TRBV28,many,TRBJ2-7,NA
CAINSGKDPETQYF,TGTGCCATCAATTCAGGGAAGGATCCTGAGACCCAGTACTTC,TRBV10-3,many,TRBJ2-5,NA
CASSHRSVLRTQETQYF,TGTGCCAGCAGTCACCGCAGTGTGTTGCGAACTCAAGAGACCCAGTACTTC,TRBV6-1,NA,TRBJ2-5,NA
CASSLAGSQAYEQYF,TGTGCCAGCAGCTTGGCCGGCTCCCAGGCCTACGAGCAGTACTTC,TRBV5-4,many,TRBJ2-7,NA
CASSLQTTWYQETQYF,TGTGCCAGCAGCTTGCAAACCACCTGGTACCAAGAGACCCAGTACTTC,TRBV5-6,few,TRBJ2-5,NA
CASSQDGTGLQFF,TGCGCCAGCAGCCAAGATGGGACAGGGCTGCAGTTCTTC,TRBV4-3,NA,TRBJ2-1,TRBD1
CASSSTSGTPNEQFF,TGTGCCAGCAGTTCGACTAGCGGGACCCCCAATGAGCAGTTCTTC,TRBV28,few,TRBJ2-1,TRBD2
CASSGGLQETQYF,TGTGCCAGCAGTGGGGGACTTCAAGAGACCCAGTACTTC,TRBV2,NA,TRBJ2-5,NA
CASRSWGIYNEQFF,TGTGCCAGCAGATCATGGGGGATCTACAATGAGCAGTTCTTC,TRBV7-2,NA,TRBJ2-1,NA
CASSRQGNTEAFF,TGTGCCAGCTCCCGACAGGGGAACACTGAAGCTTTCTTT,TRBV19,many,TRBJ1-1,TRBD1
CASSVGALNTEAFF,TGTGCCAGCAGTGTCGGAGCCTTGAACACTGAAGCTTTCTTT,TRBV25-1,few,TRBJ1-1,NA
CASSSGTGYSGANVLTF,TGTGCCAGCAGCTCCGGGACAGGGTATTCTGGGGCCAACGTCCTGACTTTC,TRBV28,many,TRBJ2-6,TRBD1
CSVEVSWGNEQFF,TGCAGCGTTGAAGTTAGCTGGGGCAATGAGCAGTTCTTC,TRBV29-1,many,TRBJ2-1,NA
CASGASYEQYF,TGTGCCAGTGGGGCCTCCTACGAGCAGTACTTC,TRBV28,many,TRBJ2-7,NA
CASSLITGGGETQYF,TGCGCCAGCAGCTTGATCACCGGAGGTGGGGAGACCCAGTACTTC,TRBV5-1,NA,TRBJ2-5,NA
CSVPSGNTIYF,TGCAGCGTCCCCTCTGGAAACACCATATATTTT,TRBV29-1,NA,TRBJ1-3,NA
CAISESVINEQFF,TGTGCCATCAGTGAGTCAGTTATAAATGAGCAGTTCTTC,TRBV10-3,many,TRBJ2-1,NA
CSAEGGAGPTDTQYF,TGCAGTGCCGAGGGGGGAGCGGGACCCACAGATACGCAGTATTTT,TRBV20-1,few,TRBJ2-3,NA
CASSEGPEINIQYF,TGTGCCAGCAGTGAAGGCCCAGAAATAAACATTCAGTACTTC,TRBV6-4,NA,TRBJ2-4,NA
CASSARLTSSDTQYF,TGTGCCAGCAGTGCGAGATTGACTAGTTCGGATACGCAGTATTTT,TRBV27,few,TRBJ2-3,NA
CASSWGPFYEQYF,TGTGCCAGCAGTTGGGGACCCTTCTACGAGCAGTACTTC,TRBV28,few,TRBJ2-7,NA
CASSVGREKGKLFF,TGTGCCAGTTCGGTGGGCAGGGAAAAAGGAAAACTGTTTTTT,TRBV2,NA,TRBJ1-4,NA
CASSLFRDTEAFF,TGTGCCAGCAGTTTATTCCGCGACACTGAAGCTTTCTTT,TRBV28,NA,TRBJ1-1,NA
CVCVGDREGKTEAFF,TGTGTCTGCGTGGGAGACAGGGAAGGAAAAACTGAAGCTTTCTTT,TRBV28,NA,TRBJ1-1,TRBD1
CASSSQRREKLFF,TGCGCCAGCAGCAGTCAGAGGCGGGAAAAACTGTTTTTT,TRBV5-1,NA,TRBJ1-4,NA
CASSRGSEAFF,TGTGCCAGCAGTCGGGGGTCTGAAGCTTTCTTT,TRBV12-3/TRBV12-4,NA,TRBJ1-1,NA
CASSLGTSGTTAFTQYF,TGTGCCAGCAGCTTGGGGACTAGCGGGACTACGGCCTTTACGCAGTATTTT,TRBV11-2,few,TRBJ2-3,TRBD2
CASSLMEVGSGNTIYF,TGCGCCAGCAGCTTGATGGAGGTTGGCTCTGGAAACACCATATATTTT,TRBV5-1,few,TRBJ1-3,NA
CASSSSDSIYNEQFF,TGTGCCAGCAGCTCATCGGACAGTATATACAATGAGCAGTTCTTC,TRBV11-1,many,TRBJ2-1,NA
CASSLDGQAYEQYF,TGTGCCAGCAGCTTAGATGGTCAAGCCTACGAGCAGTACTTC,TRBV11-2,NA,TRBJ2-7,NA
CSVGKDAGPSGYTF,TGCAGCGTGGGTAAGGACGCGGGCCCTTCAGGCTACACCTTC,TRBV29-1,few,TRBJ1-2,NA
CASSPDGLYTDTQYF,TGTGCCAGCAGCCCTGACGGACTCTACACAGATACGCAGTATTTT,TRBV6-5,many,TRBJ2-3,NA
CASSLWTGTLTDTQYF,TGTGCCAGCAGTTTATGGACGGGAACCCTCACAGATACGCAGTATTTT,TRBV28,NA,TRBJ2-3,NA
CASSPAGSGANVLTF,TGTGCCAGCAGTCCCGCCGGGTCTGGGGCCAACGTCCTGACTTTC,TRBV28,few,TRBJ2-6,NA
CASSLYAGWDSTDTQYF,TGCGCCAGCAGCTTGTATGCTGGGTGGGACAGCACAGATACGCAGTATTTT,TRBV5-1,many,TRBJ2-3,NA
CASSSPGPREAFF,TGCGCCAGCAGCTCCCCGGGACCTCGTGAAGCTTTCTTT,TRBV4-1,many,TRBJ1-1,NA
CATSRGTERPDTQYF,TGTGCCACCAGCAGAGGCACGGAGCGGCCAGATACGCAGTATTTT,TRBV15,once,TRBJ2-3,NA
CASSESTGARRKTQYF,TGTGCCAGCAGCGAAAGTACAGGGGCACGGAGGAAGACCCAGTACTTC,TRBV28,few,TRBJ2-5,TRBD1
CSARADRNTEAFF,TGCAGTGCTCGCGCCGACCGGAACACTGAAGCTTTCTTT,TRBV20-1,many,TRBJ1-1,NA
CASSQDRGPYEQYF,TGTGCCAGCAGCCAAGACAGGGGGCCCTACGAGCAGTACTTC,TRBV14,few,TRBJ2-7,TRBD1